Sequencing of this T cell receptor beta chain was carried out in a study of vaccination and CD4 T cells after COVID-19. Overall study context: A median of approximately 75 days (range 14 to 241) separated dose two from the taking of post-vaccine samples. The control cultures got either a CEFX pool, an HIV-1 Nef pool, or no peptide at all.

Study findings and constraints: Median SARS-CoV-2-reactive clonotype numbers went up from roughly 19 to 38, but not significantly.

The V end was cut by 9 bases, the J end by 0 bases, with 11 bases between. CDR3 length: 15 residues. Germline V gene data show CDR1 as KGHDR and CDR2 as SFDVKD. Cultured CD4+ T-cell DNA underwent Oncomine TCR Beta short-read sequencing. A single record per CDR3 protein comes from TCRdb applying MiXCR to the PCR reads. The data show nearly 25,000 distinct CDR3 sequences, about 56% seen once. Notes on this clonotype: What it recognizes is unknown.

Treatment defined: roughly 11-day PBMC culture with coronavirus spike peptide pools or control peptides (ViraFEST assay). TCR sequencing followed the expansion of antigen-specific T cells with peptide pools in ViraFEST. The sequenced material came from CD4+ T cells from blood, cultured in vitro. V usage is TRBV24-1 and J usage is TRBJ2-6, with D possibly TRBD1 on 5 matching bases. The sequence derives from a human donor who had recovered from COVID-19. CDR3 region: CATGAEFSGANVLTF. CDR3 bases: TGTGCCACCGGGGCGGAATTCTCTGGGGCCAACGTCCTGACTTTC.